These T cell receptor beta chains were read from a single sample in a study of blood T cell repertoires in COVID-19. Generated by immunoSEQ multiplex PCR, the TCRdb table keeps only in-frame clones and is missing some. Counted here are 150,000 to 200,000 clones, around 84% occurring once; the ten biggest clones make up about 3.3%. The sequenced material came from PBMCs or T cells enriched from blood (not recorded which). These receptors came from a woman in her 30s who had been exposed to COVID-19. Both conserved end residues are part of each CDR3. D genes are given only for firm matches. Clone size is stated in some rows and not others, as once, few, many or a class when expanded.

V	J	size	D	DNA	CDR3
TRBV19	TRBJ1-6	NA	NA	TGTGCCAGTAGTATAAATTCCGGGAACTGGAATTCACCCCTCCACTTT	CASSINSGNWNSPLHF
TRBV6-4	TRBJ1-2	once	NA	TGTGCCAGCAGTGACTCGTCAGGTGTCGGAGGCTACACCTTC	CASSDSSGVGGYTF
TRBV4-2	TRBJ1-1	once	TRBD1	TGTGCCAGCAGCCGAATCTTGGGGACAGGGGGCACTGAAGCTTTCTTT	CASSRILGTGGTEAFF
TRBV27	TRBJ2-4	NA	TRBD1	TGTGCCAGCAGTTCTCCGGGACAGGGCAAAAACATTCAGTACTTC	CASSSPGQGKNIQYF
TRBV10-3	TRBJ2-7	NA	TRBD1	TGTGCCATCAGTTTAGCAGGGGGATACGAGCAGTACTTC	CAISLAGGYEQYF
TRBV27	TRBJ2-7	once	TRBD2	TGTGCCAGCAGACCGGGACGGTCGGGAGGGCAGTACTTC	CASRPGRSGGQYF
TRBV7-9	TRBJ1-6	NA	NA	TGTGCCAGCAGCTTAAATCCAGGTTCGGGGCCCCTCCACTTT	CASSLNPGSGPLHF
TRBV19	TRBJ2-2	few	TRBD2	TGTGCCAGTAGTGCCAGCGGGGGGGCCGGAGGGGAGCTGTTTTTT	CASSASGGAGGELFF
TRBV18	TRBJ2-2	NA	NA	TGTGCCAGCTCCCTGAGGGCCGGGGAGCTGTTTTTT	CASSLRAGELFF
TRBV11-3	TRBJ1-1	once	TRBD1	TGTGCCAGCAGCTTAGATTTGGGACAGGGGGCGAACACTGAAGCTTTCTTT	CASSLDLGQGANTEAFF
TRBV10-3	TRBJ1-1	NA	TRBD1	TGTGCCATCAGTGAGTTAAGGGACAGGGCATCCTCGAACACTGAAGCTTTCTTT	CAISELRDRASSNTEAFF
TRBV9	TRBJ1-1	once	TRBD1	TGTGCCAGCAGCTCCTACTCGACAGGGGTGAACACTGAAGCTTTCTTT	CASSSYSTGVNTEAFF
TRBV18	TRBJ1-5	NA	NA	TGTGCCAGCTCGCCTATCTCCAATCAGCCCCAGCATTTT	CASSPISNQPQHF
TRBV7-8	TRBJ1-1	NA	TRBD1	TGTGCCAGCAGCTTAGCCTACAGGGGCACTGAAGCTTTCTTT	CASSLAYRGTEAFF
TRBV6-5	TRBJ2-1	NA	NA	TGTGCCAGCAGTTACTTAAGGGGTCAAAAATACAATGAGCAGTTCTTC	CASSYLRGQKYNEQFF
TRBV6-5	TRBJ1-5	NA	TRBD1	TGTGCCAGCAGTTACTTGGGACAGTATAGCAATCAGCCCCAGCATTTT	CASSYLGQYSNQPQHF
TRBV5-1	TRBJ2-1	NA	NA	TGCGCCAGCAGCTTGGCCCCGCCCGCGTACTCCTACAATGAGCAGTTCTTC	CASSLAPPAYSYNEQFF
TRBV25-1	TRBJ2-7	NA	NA	TGTGCCAGCAGTCCAGGGTCTGGGCAGTACTTC	CASSPGSGQYF
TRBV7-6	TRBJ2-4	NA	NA	TGTGCCAGCAGCCCCCTGGGTTGGGGGCCTGAAAACATTCAGTACTTC	CASSPLGWGPENIQYF
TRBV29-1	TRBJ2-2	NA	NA	TGCAGCGTTGTCGTCCAGGGGGGCTCCGGGGAGCTGTTTTTT	CSVVVQGGSGELFF
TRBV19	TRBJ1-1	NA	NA	TGTGCCAGTAGTATAAGGACATTTGTGTTGAACACTGAAGCTTTCTTT	CASSIRTFVLNTEAFF
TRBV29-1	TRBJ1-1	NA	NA	TGCAGCGTTGGGGCAGGGGCCACTGAAGCTTTCTTT	CSVGAGATEAFF
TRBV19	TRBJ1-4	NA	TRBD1	TGTGCCACCCGGGACAGGAAAAAACTGTTTTTT	CATRDRKKLFF
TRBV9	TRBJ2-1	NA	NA	TGTGCCAGCAGCGTAGTGGCAGGGGAGCGGAATGAGCAGTTCTTC	CASSVVAGERNEQFF
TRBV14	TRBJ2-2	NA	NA	TGTGCCAGCAGCCCCAGGGTGGCCGGGGAGCTGTTTTTT	CASSPRVAGELFF
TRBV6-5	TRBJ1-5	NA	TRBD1	TGTGCCAGCAGTTACTCGAACAGGGGCGATCAGCCCCAGCATTTT	CASSYSNRGDQPQHF
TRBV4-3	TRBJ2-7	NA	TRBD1	TGCGCCAGCAGCCAAAAAGGGGGGACAGGGGTCAATTCCTACGAGCAGTACTTC	CASSQKGGTGVNSYEQYF
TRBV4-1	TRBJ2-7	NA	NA	TGCGCCAGCAGCCAAGATTACCCAGCCGGGACACCCTTCTCCTACGAGCAGTACTTC	CASSQDYPAGTPFSYEQYF
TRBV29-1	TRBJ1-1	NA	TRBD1	TGCAGCGTTGTACGACAGGGGGAGATCACTGAAGCTTTCTTT	CSVVRQGEITEAFF
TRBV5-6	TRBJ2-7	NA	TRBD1	TGTGCCAGCAGTCGGGGGCGGGACAGGGGGCTACACGAGCAGTACTTC	CASSRGRDRGLHEQYF
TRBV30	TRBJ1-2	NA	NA	TGTGCCTGGCCAGAGGTAGCTAACTATGGCTACACCTTC	CAWPEVANYGYTF
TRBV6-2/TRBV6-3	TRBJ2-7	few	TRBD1	TGTGCCAGCAGTCGGAACCGACAGGGTAACGAGCAGTACTTC	CASSRNRQGNEQYF
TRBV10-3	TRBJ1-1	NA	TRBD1	TGTGCCATCAGTGCCAAGGGACAGGGGGAGAACACTGAAGCTTTCTTT	CAISAKGQGENTEAFF
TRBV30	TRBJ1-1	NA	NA	TGTGCCTGGATGGCGGGGCCGAACACTGAAGCTTTCTTT	CAWMAGPNTEAFF
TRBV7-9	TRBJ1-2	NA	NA	TGTGCCAGCAGTCTGACAGCCACTAACTATGGCTACACCTTC	CASSLTATNYGYTF
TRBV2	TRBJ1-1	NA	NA	TGTGCCAGGCGGGGACCCGGGACTGAAGCTTTCTTT	CARRGPGTEAFF
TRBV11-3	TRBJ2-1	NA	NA	TGTGCCAGCAGCTCCGCGGGGATTTACAATGAGCAGTTCTTC	CASSSAGIYNEQFF
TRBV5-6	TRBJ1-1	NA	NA	TGTGCCAGCAGCTTGGACCTAGCCTTGAACACTGAAGCTTTCTTT	CASSLDLALNTEAFF
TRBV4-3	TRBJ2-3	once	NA	TGCGCCAGCAGCCAAGAAATTCGTCTAGATACGCAGTATTTT	CASSQEIRLDTQYF
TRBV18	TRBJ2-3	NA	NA	TGTGCCAGCTCACCGCAAGGAGGGGGGGCCGCGGTTACGCAGTATTTT	CASSPQGGGAAVTQYF
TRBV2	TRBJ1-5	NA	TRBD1	TGTGCCAGCAGGGCGACAGGGGGCGCGTATCAGCCCCAGCATTTT	CASRATGGAYQPQHF
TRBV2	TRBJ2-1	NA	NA	TGTGCCAGCAGTGGTATTCGAGAGCGTAACGAGCAGTTCTTC	CASSGIRERNEQFF
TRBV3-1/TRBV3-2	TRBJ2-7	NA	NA	TGTGCCAGCAGCCAATATTACGAGCAGTACTTC	CASSQYYEQYF
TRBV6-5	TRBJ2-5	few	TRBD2	TGTGCCAGCCTGAAGGAGCGGGGGGGCCCCCAGACCCAGTACTTC	CASLKERGGPQTQYF
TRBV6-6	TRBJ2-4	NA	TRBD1	TGTGCCAGCAGTCCCCAATCGACAGGGAATACCAAAAACATTCAGTACTTC	CASSPQSTGNTKNIQYF
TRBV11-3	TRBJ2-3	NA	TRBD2	TGTGCCAGCAGCTTAGGAATTAGCGGGGGTTCCGGGTTTGATACGCAGTATTTT	CASSLGISGGSGFDTQYF
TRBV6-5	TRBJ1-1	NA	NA	TGTGCCAGCATTCAGAACACTGAAGCTTTCTTT	CASIQNTEAFF
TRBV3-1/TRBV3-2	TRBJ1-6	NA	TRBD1	TGTGCCAGCAGCCAAGTCCGACAGGGCAATTCACCCCTCCACTTT	CASSQVRQGNSPLHF
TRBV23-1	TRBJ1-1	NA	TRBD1	TGCGCCAGCAATCCAGGACAGGTGAACACTGAAGCTTTCTTT	CASNPGQVNTEAFF
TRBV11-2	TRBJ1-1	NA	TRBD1	TGTGCCAGCAGCCTACGTCCCGGGACAGGAAAGGCCATGAACACTGAAGCTTTCTTT	CASSLRPGTGKAMNTEAFF
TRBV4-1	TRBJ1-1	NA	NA	TGCGCCAGCAGCCAAGGGAGCCACTTAAACACTGAAGCTTTCTTT	CASSQGSHLNTEAFF
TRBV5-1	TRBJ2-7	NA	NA	TGCGCCAGCAGCTTGGCCGAATTGCCTCCGGACGAGCAGTACTTC	CASSLAELPPDEQYF
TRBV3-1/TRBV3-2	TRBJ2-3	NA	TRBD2	TGTGCCAGCAGCCAAGAATTCGGGCTAGCGGGAGTCCTAACAGATACGCAGTATTTT	CASSQEFGLAGVLTDTQYF
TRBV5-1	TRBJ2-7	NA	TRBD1	TGCGCCAGCAGCCCTGGGAACAGGGGGCTTCTCGAGCAGTACTTC	CASSPGNRGLLEQYF
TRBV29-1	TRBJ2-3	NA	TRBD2	TGCAGCGCCCTCCCTGGGGGGGGGATTGGGGGCACAGATACGCAGTATTTT	CSALPGGGIGGTDTQYF
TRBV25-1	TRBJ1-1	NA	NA	TGTGCCAGCAGTGAAGCCAGGGGAATGAACACTGAAGCTTTCTTT	CASSEARGMNTEAFF
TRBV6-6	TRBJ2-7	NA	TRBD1	TGTGCCAGCAGGATGACGTCACAGGGGGCCTCCTACGAGCAGTACTTC	CASRMTSQGASYEQYF
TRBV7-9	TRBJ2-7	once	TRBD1	TGTGCCAGCAGCTGGGGACAGGGTCTGCCCGAGCAGTACTTC	CASSWGQGLPEQYF
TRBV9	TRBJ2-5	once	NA	TGTGCCAGCAGCACAGCAGGGCTCCCAGAGACCCAGTACTTC	CASSTAGLPETQYF